Presented here are 6 T cell receptor beta chains from one specimen sequenced in a study of T cells after somatic rescue of genetic block. TCRdb's copy holds only in-frame clones and misses some; the assay was immunoSEQ multiplex PCR. The sample has under 150,000 clones, about nine tenths seen once; the top ten hold around 1.5%. Source material: peripheral blood mononuclear cells (PBMCs). These receptors all stem from a woman aged 18 to 35.

The chain has TRBV5-5 and TRBJ1-1; TRBD1 might be the D (5 bases). Trimming took off 4 bases at V and 0 bases at J, with 13 bases between the two ends. CDR1 and CDR2 (germline): SGHKS, YYEKEE (reference sequence). This CDR3 has 15 residues. The CDR3 here is CASSRERGLNTEAFF. The CDR3 nucleotides are TGTGCCAGCAGCCGAGAGAGGGGCCTGAACACTGAAGCTTTCTTT.

The rearrangement links TRBV6-5 to TRBJ1-3, with no clear D. This CDR3 contains 14 residues. V gave up 2 bases and J gave up 3 bases, with 8 bases separating them. Germline V gene lookup returns CDR1 MNHEY and CDR2 SVGAGI. CDR3 bases: TGTGCCAGCAGTTACAGGGCTAATGGAAACACCATATATTTT. It specifies CASSYRANGNTIYF.

The chain has TRBV5-1 and TRBJ2-5; D remains ambiguous. The germline V and J ends were trimmed by 5 bases and 2 bases, with 13 bases remaining between them. In germline, CDR1 is SGHRS, CDR2 YFSETQ. The CDR3 loop spans 14 amino acids. DNA for the CDR3: TGCGCCAGCAGTGGGCCGGCAGCACAAGAGACCCAGTACTTC. Translation gives CASSGPAAQETQYF.

This clone was seen only a few times. CDR3 region: CASTGQGAEYEQYF. CDR3 bases: TGTGCCAGCACCGGACAGGGGGCTGAGTACGAGCAGTACTTC. The chain employs TRBV6-6 and TRBJ2-7, with 11 nucleotides matching TRBD1. CDR1 MNHNY and CDR2 SVGAGI come from the germline V gene (reference sequence). Trimming cost V 7 bases and J 4 bases; bases outside gene matches: 6. This CDR3 contains 14 residues.

The CDR3 reads CASSSSGADTQYF. In DNA form, the CDR3 reads TGTGCCAGCAGCTCCTCAGGGGCAGATACGCAGTATTTT. J is TRBJ2-3 and V is TRBV5-6, with D possibly matching TRBD1 (6 bases). Germline V lookup: CDR1 SGHDT, CDR2 YYEEEE. The CDR3 is 13 residues long. Trimming stripped 3 bases from V and 4 bases from J, with 9 bases between.

J is TRBJ2-2 and V is TRBV27; 7 bases map to TRBD2. CDR1 and CDR2 from the germline V gene are MNHEY and SMNVEV (reference sequence). There are 16 residues in the CDR3. Trimming removed 1 base from V and 5 bases from J; junction bases left unmatched: 7. The chain's CDR3 is CASSLLGTTLTGELFF. For the CDR3, the DNA is TGTGCCAGCAGTTTATTGGGGACTACTCTTACCGGGGAGCTGTTTTTT.